The clone carrying this TCR beta chain was found a few times. Its matching antigen is unknown. This specimen comes from a study of identifying expanded T cells in peripheral blood. No infections or other immune events were documented during collection. Libraries were prepared by immunoSEQ multiplex PCR; TCRdb keeps only in-frame clonotypes and omits some of them. Of tens of thousands of clones detected, around 81% appear once; the ten largest clones hold approximately 15%. Whole-study results and caveats: Technical replicates showed around 1.1 changed clones; approximately 2 weeks roughly 16; four weeks 19. Clone count variance between approximately 2-week samples rose with total template count.

Sequencing used blood. The receptor was derived from a person aged 18 to 75 in good health.

CDR3 coding DNA: TGTGCCAGCAGCAAATCCGGGACGAACACCGGGGAGCTGTTTTTT. Translating gives CASSKSGTNTGELFF. This sequence joins TRBV11-2 and TRBJ2-2; D is perhaps TRBD2 (5 bases). Trimming shortened V by 5 bases and J by 0 bases, and 10 bases separated the two germline ends. The CDR3 runs to 15 residues. CDR1 is SGHAT, CDR2 FQNNGV, per germline.